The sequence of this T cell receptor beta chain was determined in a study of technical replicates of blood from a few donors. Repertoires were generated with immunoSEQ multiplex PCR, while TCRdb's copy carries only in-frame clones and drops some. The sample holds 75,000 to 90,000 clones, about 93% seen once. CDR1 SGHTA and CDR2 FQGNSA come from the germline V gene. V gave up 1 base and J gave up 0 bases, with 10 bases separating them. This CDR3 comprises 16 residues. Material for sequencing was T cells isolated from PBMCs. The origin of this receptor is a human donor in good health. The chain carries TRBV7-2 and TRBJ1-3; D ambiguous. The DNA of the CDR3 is TGTGCCAGCAGCTTAGATATAGGGAGCTCTGGAAACACCATATATTTT. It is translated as CASSLDIGSSGNTIYF.